The clone carrying this T cell receptor beta chain occurred a few times. Its antigen is not identified. The repertoire was sequenced with immunoSEQ multiplex PCR; TCRdb's copy has only in-frame clones and lacks some. The table has roughly 180,000 clones, over 60% seen once. The sample is drawn from a study of cytotoxic CD8 clonotypes in ibrutinib-treated CLL. The CDR3 is 13 amino acids. V was trimmed by 8 bases and J by 4 bases, leaving 13 bases between them. Germline values: CDR1 MNHEY, CDR2 SMNVEV (reference sequence). Study-level points and caveats: Lymph node repertoires were not studied, and sampling times were unmatched. Once treatment began, public clonotypes, which were uncommon, contracted or stayed stable.

The sequencing used PBMCs, collected after 24 months of ibrutinib treatment. V is TRBV27 and J is TRBJ2-3; either TRBD1 or TRBD2 may supply D (6 bases each). This sequence was found in a human donor with chronic lymphocytic leukemia. The CDR3 here is CASLNREADTQYF. CDR3 DNA sequence: TGTGCCAGCCTCAACAGGGAGGCAGATACGCAGTATTTT.